This is a list of T cell receptor beta chains from one sample in a study of blood T cell repertoires in COVID-19. TCRdb's table, derived via immunoSEQ multiplex PCR, lists solely in-frame clones and lacks some. The top ten hold about 3.6% of the sample, which has some 140,000 clones, approximately 79% seen once. Source material: peripheral blood. The receptors shown here come from a man between 60 and 70 years old with acute or convalescent COVID-19. CDR3s leave out the opening cysteine and the closing phenylalanine or tryptophan. Where a row states a size, it is once, few, many or the class of an expanded clone; other rows omit it.

clone size,J gene,V gene,CDR3 protein
.,TRBJ1-1,TRBV27,ASSSPGLNTEAF
.,TRBJ2-2,TRBV11-1,ASRKGAFTGELF
.,TRBJ2-3,TRBV6-1,ASSDPGLNTDTQY
.,TRBJ2-6,TRBV4-2,ASSPAGNSGANVLT
.,TRBJ1-1,TRBV7-9,ASSLAGRGNTEAF
.,TRBJ1-1,TRBV3-1/TRBV3-2,ASSRQGGTEAF
.,TRBJ2-1,TRBV11-3,ASSLEGRGADEQF
many,TRBJ1-2,TRBV4-2,ASSQDAGVWAQANYGYT
.,TRBJ2-3,TRBV7-3,ASSLSQTTDTQY
.,TRBJ2-1,TRBV7-2,ASSFQRTSTAYNEQF
.,TRBJ2-1,TRBV21-1,ASSPRTSGIPHLSYNEQF
.,TRBJ1-3,TRBV28,ASRIQGHSGNTIY
.,TRBJ2-7,TRBV28,ASSQGLAGAYEQY
.,TRBJ1-4,TRBV7-9,ASSFGGQRATNEKLF
many,TRBJ2-7,TRBV6-2/TRBV6-3,ASSWGGPYEQY
once,TRBJ1-1,TRBV5-1,ASSPLGGSGTEAF
.,TRBJ1-4,TRBV2,ASSWTVLNEKLF
.,TRBJ2-3,TRBV19,ASGGVTPSTDTQY